This paragraph reports one T cell receptor (beta chain). Its antigen is as yet unknown. These data are taken from a study of cytomegalovirus exposure and HLA in healthy donors. Germline CDR1 is SEHNR and CDR2 is FQNEAQ (reference sequence). V dropped 5 bases and J dropped 5 bases, with 9 bases sitting between them. The length of the CDR3 is 12 residues. Primers: 60 Vbeta forward and 13 Jbeta reverse. The protocol was immunoSEQ multiplex PCR, while the TCRdb copy is restricted to in-frame clones and leaves out a portion. The table shows some 97,000 clones, with about 68% occurring only once. Study-wide results and caveats: Common viral pathogens seemed to be connected with several of the most significant clusters, according to a later analysis. In a later analysis, a missense DCLRE1C variant was linked to TCR beta V- and J-gene trimming. When a later analysis compared HLA-associated TCR beta chains with equally common others, the HLA-associated chains turned out to be more clonally expanded and to have lower generation probabilities. For presence/absence analyses, sequencing depth was assumed to be roughly uniform across donors.

The sequenced sample consisted of PBMCs. The source of this sequence is a male donor in good health and CMV-seropositive. The rearrangement joins TRBV7-9 to TRBJ1-1; no firm D call. CDR3 protein: CASSPRRTEAFF. The CDR3 DNA is TGTGCCAGCAGCCCCCGCCGGACTGAAGCTTTCTTT.